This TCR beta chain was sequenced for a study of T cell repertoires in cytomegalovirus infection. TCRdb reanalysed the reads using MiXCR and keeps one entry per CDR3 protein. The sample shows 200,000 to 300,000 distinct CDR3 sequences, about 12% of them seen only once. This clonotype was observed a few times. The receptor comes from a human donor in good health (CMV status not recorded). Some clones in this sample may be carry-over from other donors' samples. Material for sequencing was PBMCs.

The CDR3 DNA reads as TGTGCCACCAGCAGAGATTCCTCGACAGGGTTGCAGCCCCAGCATTTT. Protein sequence: CATSRDSSTGLQPQHF. The chain is built from TRBV15 and TRBJ1-5, with 7 bases that match TRBD1. From germline, CDR1 is LNHNV and CDR2 YYDKDF (reference sequence). J gave up 7 bases and V 0 bases, and 9 bases lay outside the gene matches. This CDR3 has 16 residues.